This T cell receptor beta chain comes out of a study of cytomegalovirus exposure and HLA in healthy donors. Use of 60 Vbeta and 13 Jbeta primers characterized the PCR. The protocol was immunoSEQ multiplex PCR, while the TCRdb copy is restricted to in-frame clones and leaves out a portion. The table lists around 65,000 clones, roughly 80% of them singletons, with about 3% in the top ten. Germline CDR1 reads WNHNN; CDR2 reads SYGVQD (reference sequence). The V segment lost 5 bases and the J segment 7 bases; nucleotides outside the gene matches: 6. This CDR3 has 14 residues. The sequenced sample was PBMCs. This chain uses TRBV10-1 with TRBJ2-1; the match to TRBD2 covers 9 bases. The sequence derives from a girl under 18 in good health and CMV-seropositive. For the CDR3, the DNA is TGCGCCAGCAGTTTTAGCGGGAGTTATAATGAGCAGTTCTTC. The encoded protein is CASSFSGSYNEQFF.